This T cell receptor beta chain was sequenced in a study of blood T cell repertoires in COVID-19. In the study overall: Samples taken during acute and convalescent COVID-19 were collected in the United States, Italy and Spain. T cells, B-cell-depleted T cells, or PBMCs provided the cDNA or gDNA that served as material.

In the authors' methods: Reference gene primer amplification gave estimated nucleated cell counts. Clones were read by immunoSEQ multiplex PCR, and TCRdb kept only the in-frame ones, dropping some. V, J and clone size are those of that table, while D and trimming were read from the DNA. The table shows roughly 51,000 clones, with around 90% occurring only once. The germline CDR1 and CDR2 sequences are DFQATT and SNEGSKA (reference sequence). The length of the CDR3 is 14 residues. V was pared by 3 bases and J by 7 bases, with 16 bases between. V and J are TRBV20-1 and TRBJ1-5; TRBD1 is a possible D gene (6 bases). This clonotype was obtained from a woman aged 60-70 years with active or convalescent COVID-19. The sequenced sample was peripheral blood. The CDR3 sequence: CSASWRGGTQPQHF. The CDR3 DNA reads TGCAGTGCTAGTTGGCGCGGGGGCACGCAGCCCCAGCATTTT.